This T cell receptor delta chain came from a study of Vδ1+ human thymocytes (dated by TCRdb to 2016 to 2018). The study in broad terms: As a data resource, the study described the mRNA-level TRG and TRD CDR3 repertoires found in highly purified Vdelta1+ thymocytes taken from young children. The multiplex-based CDR3 amplicon strategy had previously been validated against 5'RACE-based CDR3 amplicon generation methods.

Thymic samples were depleted of alphabeta T cells, then CD3+ TCRVdelta1+ TCRVdelta2- thymocytes were FACS-sorted. The purity of the sorted Vdelta1+ thymocytes was between roughly 98% and 99.6%. Thymic specimens came from 8 or 9 paediatric patients undergoing corrective cardiac surgery, aged from roughly 5 days to 15 months. Thymic tissue was dispersed, and mononuclear cells were isolated on a Histopaque-1077 density gradient. Staining used anti-TCRVdelta1 clone TS8.2, anti-TCRVdelta2 clone B6, anti-CD3 clone HIT3a and anti-TCRalphabeta clone IP26 antibodies. This clone appeared a single time. Its cognate antigen has yet to be identified. Base qualities are not provided; no much larger clone lies one nucleotide away. A lone read gives weak evidence. Distinct nucleotide sequences in the sample also encode this CDR3. RNA extraction was performed with the RNeasy mini kit, and reverse transcription was done with Superscript III. CDR3 amplicons were produced by multiplex PCR using pooled V-gene forward primers and a constant-region reverse primer with Illumina adaptor overhangs. Amplicons were gel-purified, then indexed with Nextera index primers over approximately 8 extra PCR cycles and purified with AMPure XP beads. Sequencing of the libraries was done on an Illumina MiSeq using paired-end 250 bp reads, dual indexing and a roughly 18% PhiX spike-in. Per the original workflow: FastQC was used to quality check the reads, while ea-utils fastq-join merged the TRG read pairs. IMGT/HighV-QUEST was used to annotate sequences, retaining only productive sequences with an unambiguous V-gene assignment, and each clonotype was defined by an identical CDR3 sequence. For downstream analysis, the tools were VDJtools 1.1.1, tcR 2.2.3, Treemap and vegan Shannon diversity in R 3.4.4. Clone calls in TCRdb were regenerated from the public reads with CATT, after which identical DNA sequences shared one row. The V and J calls were not made by the authors but by TCRdb's processing. A total of 70,000 or so delta-chain clones appear in this sample, approximately 37% of them only once. The ten top clones hold roughly 0.25% of the sample.

Broader findings and caveats from the paper: No clustering by age or sex was observed, so analyses did not stratify donors by these variables. Many TRG clonotypes were shared between donors (up to about 7x10^3), whereas TRD repertoires were essentially private (max about 100 shared). Unlike the oligoclonal repertoires in peripheral blood, the thymic TRG and TRD repertoires appeared highly polyclonal, with Gaussian CDR3 length distributions. About 21% of thymic TRD sequences were found to be Vdelta2 (and few were Vdelta3) despite high sort purity, in contrast to peripheral blood Vdelta1+ controls. Because unexpected Vdelta2 sequences could lead to misinterpretation of bulk repertoire data, the authors recommended using highly purified populations and validating at the single-cell level.

The CDR3, cysteine through phenylalanine, is 16 amino acids long. Solely the CDR3 DNA is kept, with 48 bases framed from the first base. Via the germline V gene, CDR1 is TSWWSYY and CDR2 QGS. V is pared back by 2 bases and J by 6 bases, with 19 bases lying between the germline termini. The chain links TRDV1 with TRDJ1; the D gene assignment is ambiguous. This sequence originates from a boy under two years old who had congenital heart surgery. The sequencing input was Vdelta1+ gamma-delta thymocytes from the thymus. The cell subset or site label, read with the paper, signifies: FACS-sorted CD3+ TCRalphabeta- TCRVdelta1+ TCRVdelta2- thymocytes. The CDR3 is CALGEGGRNTQHKLIF. The DNA sequence is given as TGTGCTCTTGGGGAAGGAGGACGCAACACGCAACATAAACTCATCTTT.